This TCR beta chain came from a study of shared clonotypes between healthy human individuals. Germline V gene sequence: CDR1 SGDLS, CDR2 YYNGEE. V was cut by 0 bases and J by 6 bases, with 12 bases left in between. The CDR3 runs to 14 residues. All donors qualified as healthy HIV-negative adults and had experienced no recent acute infections or vaccinations. In unsorted samples, genomic DNA was obtained using approximately 81 million PBMCs. The authors split each subset's genomic DNA evenly across several immunoSEQ plates. Using immunoSEQ multiplex PCR, the repertoire was profiled, and TCRdb retains in-frame clones only, with some absent. The data contain about 490,000 clones, roughly 85% of them singletons.

The receptor was isolated from a woman aged 40 to 49 in good health. Some clones in this sample may be carry-over from other donors' samples. The material sequenced was PBMCs. The chain is built from TRBV9 and TRBJ1-2, with D perhaps TRBD1 (5 bases). CDR3 protein: CASSVATLGDGYTF. CDR3 nucleotide sequence: TGTGCCAGCAGCGTAGCTACATTGGGGGATGGCTACACCTTC.